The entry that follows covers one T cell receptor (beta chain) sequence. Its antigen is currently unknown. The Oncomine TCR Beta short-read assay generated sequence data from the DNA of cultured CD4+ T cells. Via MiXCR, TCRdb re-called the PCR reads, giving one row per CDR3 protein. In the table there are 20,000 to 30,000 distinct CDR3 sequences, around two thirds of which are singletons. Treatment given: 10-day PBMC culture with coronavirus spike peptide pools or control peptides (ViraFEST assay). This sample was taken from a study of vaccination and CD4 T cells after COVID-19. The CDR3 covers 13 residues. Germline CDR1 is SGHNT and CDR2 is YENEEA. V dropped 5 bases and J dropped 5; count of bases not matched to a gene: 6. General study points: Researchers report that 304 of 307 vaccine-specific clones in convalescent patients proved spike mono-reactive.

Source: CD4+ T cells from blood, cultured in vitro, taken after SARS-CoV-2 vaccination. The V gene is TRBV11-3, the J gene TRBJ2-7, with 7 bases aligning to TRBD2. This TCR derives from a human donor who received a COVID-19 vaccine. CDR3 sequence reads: CASSINRGDEQYF. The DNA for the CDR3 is TGTGCCAGCAGCATAAACCGGGGGGACGAGCAGTACTTC.